Following are 27 T cell receptor beta chains from one sample sequenced in a study of technical replicates of blood from a handful of donors. Using immunoSEQ multiplex PCR, the repertoire was profiled, and TCRdb retains in-frame clones only, with some absent. The table lists some 70,000 clones, 95% to 96% of them singletons. Sequenced: T cells isolated from PBMCs. These receptors were collected from a human donor in good health.

This clone was picked up one time. This sequence joins TRBV6-4 and TRBJ2-2, with 10 bases lining up with TRBD2. With V trimmed by 5 bases and J by 4 bases, 4 bases remained unmatched. Looked up from germline, CDR1 is MRHNA and CDR2 is SNTAGT. This CDR3 comprises 15 residues. CDR3 nucleotide sequence: TGTGCCAGCAGTCGGCTAGCGGGAGCCACCGGGGAGCTGTTTTTT. This gives the protein CASSRLAGATGELFF.

The chain recombines TRBV10-1 with TRBJ2-1; D is perhaps TRBD1 (7 bases). V was trimmed by 5 bases and J by 2 bases, leaving 13 bases between them. In germline, CDR1 is WNHNN, CDR2 SYGVQD (reference sequence). This CDR3 region has 15 residues. The CDR3 DNA is TGCGCCAGCAGTAGCACAGGGGAGGCCTACAATGAGCAGTTCTTC. Protein sequence: CASSSTGEAYNEQFF.

This sequence joins TRBV11-2 and TRBJ2-7; D not resolved. Per the germline V gene, CDR1 is SGHAT and CDR2 is FQNNGV. The V gene lost 1 base and the J gene lost 3 bases, with 7 bases spanning the gap. The CDR3 spans 13 residues. As DNA, the CDR3 is TGTGCCAGCAGCTTAGGACACAGCTACGAGCAGTACTTC. As protein: CASSLGHSYEQYF.

The chain uses TRBV28 and TRBJ1-4; D call uncertain. The CDR3 is made up of 14 amino acids. V lost 3 bases and J 5 bases, leaving 10 bases between the germline ends. Germline lookup yields CDR1 MDHEN and CDR2 SYDVKM. The chain's CDR3 is CASSFFSVNEKLFF. The DNA of the CDR3 is TGTGCCAGCAGTTTTTTCTCGGTAAATGAAAAACTGTTTTTT.

The chain uses TRBV13 and TRBJ2-2; D is possibly TRBD1 (6 bases). The V and J ends lost 5 bases and 5 bases respectively, with 15 bases between them. CDR1 is PRHDT and CDR2 is FYEKMQ in the germline V gene (reference sequence). This CDR3 has 15 amino acids. The chain's CDR3 is CASSTDSRWTGELFF. CDR3 bases: TGTGCCAGCAGCACGGACAGTCGGTGGACCGGGGAGCTGTTTTTT.

The genes are TRBV4-1 and TRBJ1-1; TRBD1 matches 8 bases. Per the germline V gene, CDR1 is MGHRA and CDR2 is YSYEKL. V lost 1 base, J lost 3 bases, and 10 bases stayed unmatched. The CDR3 sequence is 17 residues long. CDR3 loop: CASSQVAFQGAYTEAFF. CDR3 bases: TGCGCCAGCAGCCAAGTAGCCTTCCAGGGGGCCTACACTGAAGCTTTCTTT.

The gene calls are TRBV7-2 and TRBJ2-2, with D perhaps matching TRBD1 (6 bases). Per germline, CDR1 SGHTA and CDR2 FQGNSA. Trimming shortened V by 5 bases and J by 6 bases, and 19 bases separated the two germline ends. This CDR3 has 16 residues. CDR3 bases: TGTGCCAGCAGCCGACTGGACAGTGCGGTGGCCGGGGAGCTGTTTTTT. The encoded protein is CASSRLDSAVAGELFF.

The CDR3 DNA is TGTGCCAGCAGCCCCGGGAGGTCAATCTACAATGAGCAGTTCTTC. Its protein product is CASSPGRSIYNEQFF. The chain carries TRBV6-5 and TRBJ2-1, with 7 bases lining up with TRBD2. CDR1 and CDR2 (germline): MNHEY, SVGAGI. V dropped 6 bases and J dropped 3; count of bases not matched to a gene: 8. The CDR3 is 15 amino acids.

The rearrangement joins TRBV28 to TRBJ1-5; TRBD1 agrees at 11 bases. CDR1 and CDR2 from the germline V gene are MDHEN and SYDVKM. The V segment lost 6 bases and the J segment 6 bases; nucleotides outside the gene matches: 4. CDR3 length equals 14 residues. The CDR3: CASSSGTGGQPQHF. CDR3 DNA sequence: TGTGCCAGCAGCTCCGGGACAGGGGGTCAGCCCCAGCATTTT.

The chain uses TRBV5-1 and TRBJ1-1, with D perhaps TRBD1 (5 bases). V was pared by 0 bases and J by 0 bases, with 6 bases between. CDR3 length: 14 residues. The germline V gene encodes CDR1 SGHRS and CDR2 YFSETQ. The CDR3 DNA reads TGCGCCAGCAGCTTGGACAGGCTGAACACTGAAGCTTTCTTT. This gives the protein CASSLDRLNTEAFF.

The chain has TRBV15 and TRBJ2-2; TRBD2 matches at 12 bases. The V and J ends lost 5 bases and 4 bases, in that order; junction bases with no gene match: 2. Per germline, CDR1 LNHNV and CDR2 YYDKDF (reference sequence). The CDR3 is 15 amino acids. CDR3 sequence: CATSPLAGGTGELFF. The CDR3 DNA follows: TGTGCCACCAGCCCACTAGCGGGGGGCACCGGGGAGCTGTTTTTT.

V is TRBV11-2 and J is TRBJ1-2; D might be TRBD1 (5 bases). The CDR3 extends over 16 amino acids. V was clipped by 1 base and J by 6 bases, with 18 bases between them. Germline values: CDR1 SGHAT, CDR2 FQNNGV. The CDR3 spells CASSLGHRAGRDGYTF. CDR3 nucleotide sequence: TGTGCCAGCAGCTTAGGCCATCGAGCAGGGAGGGATGGCTACACCTTC.

The chain combines TRBV6-1 with TRBJ1-3; D remains ambiguous. Germline assignment: CDR1 MNHNS and CDR2 SASEGT. CDR3 length: 16 amino acids. Trimming removed 2 bases at V and 2 bases at J, with 13 bases between. The CDR3 DNA reads as TGTGCCAGCAGTGAAACATACGGGAGGACTGGAAACACCATATATTTT. Protein: CASSETYGRTGNTIYF.

The chain joins TRBV5-1 to TRBJ2-1, with D tentatively TRBD2 (6 bases). The germline V gene encodes CDR1 SGHRS and CDR2 YFSETQ. This CDR3 contains 14 residues. V lost 1 base and J 4 bases, leaving 9 bases between the germline ends. CDR3 sequence (DNA): TGCGCCAGCAGCTTGTCAGGGAGGTACAATGAGCAGTTCTTC. The encoded protein is CASSLSGRYNEQFF. Full variable domain (remainder filled in from reference TRBV5-1 and TRBJ2-1): KAGVTQTPRYLIKTRGQQVTLSCSPISGHRSVSWYQQTPGQGLQFLFEYFSETQRNKGNFPGRFSGRQFSNSRSEMNVSTLELGDSALYLCASSLSGRYNEQFFGPGTRLTVL.

The V call is TRBV11-3, the J call TRBJ1-2, with D perhaps TRBD1 (5 bases). The CDR3 has 14 amino acids. V lost 4 bases, J lost 8 bases, and 17 bases lay in between. Germline V gene data show CDR1 as SGHNT and CDR2 as YENEEA. The CDR3: CASSSRGTIRGYTF. In DNA, the CDR3 is TGTGCCAGCAGCTCCCGCGGGACCATTCGGGGCTACACCTTC.

CDR3 DNA sequence: TGTGCCAGTACCCCTCGCGCGGGACTCGCCTACGAGCAGTACTTC. Translation: CASTPRAGLAYEQYF. J is TRBJ2-7 and V is TRBV25-1; possible D gene TRBD2, 6 bases. The germline V and J ends were trimmed by 9 bases and 2 bases, with 20 bases remaining between them. The CDR3 is 15 amino acids. Germline lookup yields CDR1 MGHDK and CDR2 SYGVNS.

The chain employs TRBV7-2 and TRBJ1-5; 8 bases match TRBD1. The germline CDR1 and CDR2 sequences are SGHTA and FQGNSA. Trimming took 5 bases from V and 6 from J; bases not matched to a gene: 12. This CDR3 spans 16 amino acids. CDR3 nucleotides: TGTGCCAGCAGCCCAGCAGGGGGCGCGGGCTTTCAGCCCCAGCATTTT. Translated, it gives CASSPAGGAGFQPQHF.

This clone was seen a handful of times. This chain links TRBV7-8 with TRBJ2-7, with 8 bases that match TRBD1. CDR1 and CDR2 from the germline V gene are SGHVS and FQNEAQ. Unmatched junction bases numbered 7, after V lost 4 bases and J lost 5 bases. The length of the CDR3 is 14 residues. CDR3 loop: CASSSVTGGHEQYF. In DNA, the CDR3 is TGTGCCAGCAGCTCAGTAACAGGGGGTCACGAGCAGTACTTC.

This chain links TRBV6-5 with TRBJ2-7, with TRBD2 matching over 8 bases. The CDR3 is 16 residues long. The germline gives CDR1 MNHEY, CDR2 SVGAGI. V trimming: 4 bases; J trimming: 5 bases; junction bases outside the gene matches: 13. DNA for the CDR3: TGTGCCAGCAGTTCGGGAGGGACCCTGAAGGTCAACGAGCAGTACTTC. It is translated as CASSSGGTLKVNEQYF.

The sample holds one count of this clone. The J gene is TRBJ2-1, the V gene TRBV5-1, with D uncertain. Per germline, CDR1 SGHRS and CDR2 YFSETQ. The CDR3 covers 13 residues. Trimming cost V 2 bases and J 6 bases, with 9 bases left between them. CDR3 sequence: CASSFLPGNEQFF. CDR3 DNA: TGCGCCAGCAGCTTTCTCCCGGGCAATGAGCAGTTCTTC.

Details on this clone: The same CDR3 arises from other DNA sequences in this sample as well. V and J are TRBV11-2 and TRBJ2-7; D is ambiguous. This CDR3 region has 11 residues. Germline loops: CDR1 SGHAT, CDR2 FQNNGV. Trimming took 4 bases from V and 2 from J, leaving 3 bases between them. CDR3 protein: CASSSAYEQYF. The CDR3 bases are TGTGCCAGCAGCTCGGCCTACGAGCAGTACTTC.

In this sample, this clone turned up once. This chain uses TRBV9 with TRBJ2-5; D perhaps matches TRBD2 (6 bases). V was trimmed by 0 bases and J by 2 bases, leaving 11 bases between them. The CDR3 is 15 amino acids. CDR1 and CDR2 from the germline V gene are SGDLS and YYNGEE. The CDR3 loop reads CASSVGGGAQETQYF. As DNA, the CDR3 is TGTGCCAGCAGCGTAGGGGGCGGGGCTCAAGAGACCCAGTACTTC.

The V call is TRBV9, the J call TRBJ2-1; D is unresolved. Germline V gives CDR1 SGDLS, CDR2 YYNGEE. Between the trimmed V and J ends, which lost 0 bases and 7 bases, there was a span of 8 bases. This CDR3 comprises 13 residues. The CDR3 DNA reads TGTGCCAGCAGCGTAGAGCTACAGAATGAGCAGTTCTTC. Amino acids: CASSVELQNEQFF.

V and J are TRBV7-9 and TRBJ2-7; 8 bases match TRBD1. The germline V gene encodes CDR1 SEHNR and CDR2 FQNEAQ (reference sequence). V was clipped by 1 base and J by 4 bases; unmatched bases: 9. The CDR3 covers 16 residues. The CDR3 DNA reads TGTGCCAGCAGCTTAGGGGCGGGACAGGCTCTTTACGAGCAGTACTTC. It codes for CASSLGAGQALYEQYF. The entire variable domain, with the rest obtained from reference TRBV7-9 and TRBJ2-7, is as follows: DTGVSQNPRHKITKRGQNVTFRCDPISEHNRLYWYRQTLGQGPEFLTYFQNEAQLEKSRLLSDRFSAERPKGSFSTLEIQRTEQGDSAMYLCASSLGAGQALYEQYFGPGTRLTVT.

The V call is TRBV5-5, the J call TRBJ1-5; no clear D gene. This CDR3 contains 17 residues. V was cut by 0 bases and J by 3 bases, with 16 bases left in between. Per germline, CDR1 SGHKS and CDR2 YYEKEE (reference sequence). In nucleotides, the CDR3 is TGTGCCAGCAGCTTGGAGGAGGGTTGGTATAACAATCAGCCCCAGCATTTT. Protein product: CASSLEEGWYNNQPQHF.

This clone appeared once. The rearrangement uses TRBV6-5 and TRBJ2-2; tentative D call: TRBD2 (5 bases). Trimming removed 6 bases from V and 5 bases from J, with 10 bases in between. CDR3 size: 13 residues. Germline CDR1 is MNHEY and CDR2 is SVGAGI. The CDR3 is CASSRGGTGELFF. The CDR3 bases are TGTGCCAGCAGCCGGGGTGGTACCGGGGAGCTGTTTTTT.

The CDR3 DNA sequence: TGTGCCAGCAGTTTTGGGGCAGGGGCGACCTACGAGCAGTACTTC. It encodes CASSFGAGATYEQYF. The chain combines TRBV11-3 with TRBJ2-7; possible D gene TRBD1, 6 bases. Between the trimmed V and J ends, which lost 6 bases and 2 bases, there was a span of 17 bases. CDR3 size: 15 residues. Germline V gene data show CDR1 as SGHNT and CDR2 as YENEEA.